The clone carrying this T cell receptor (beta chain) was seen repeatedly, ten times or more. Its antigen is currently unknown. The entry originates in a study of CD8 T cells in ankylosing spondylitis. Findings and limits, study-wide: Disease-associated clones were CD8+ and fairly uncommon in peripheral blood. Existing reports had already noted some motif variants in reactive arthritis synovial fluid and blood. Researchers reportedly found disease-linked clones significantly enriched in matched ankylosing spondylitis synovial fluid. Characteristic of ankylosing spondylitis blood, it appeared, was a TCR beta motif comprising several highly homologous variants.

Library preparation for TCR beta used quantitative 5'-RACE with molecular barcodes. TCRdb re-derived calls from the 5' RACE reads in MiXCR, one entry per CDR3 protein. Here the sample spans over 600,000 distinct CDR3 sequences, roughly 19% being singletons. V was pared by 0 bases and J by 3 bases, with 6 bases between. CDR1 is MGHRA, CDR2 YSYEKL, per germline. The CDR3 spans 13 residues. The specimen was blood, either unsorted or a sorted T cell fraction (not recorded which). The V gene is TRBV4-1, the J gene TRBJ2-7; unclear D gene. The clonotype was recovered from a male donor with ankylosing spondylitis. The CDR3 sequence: CASSQDLDYEQYF. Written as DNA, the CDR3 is TGCGCCAGCAGCCAAGATTTGGACTACGAGCAGTACTTC.